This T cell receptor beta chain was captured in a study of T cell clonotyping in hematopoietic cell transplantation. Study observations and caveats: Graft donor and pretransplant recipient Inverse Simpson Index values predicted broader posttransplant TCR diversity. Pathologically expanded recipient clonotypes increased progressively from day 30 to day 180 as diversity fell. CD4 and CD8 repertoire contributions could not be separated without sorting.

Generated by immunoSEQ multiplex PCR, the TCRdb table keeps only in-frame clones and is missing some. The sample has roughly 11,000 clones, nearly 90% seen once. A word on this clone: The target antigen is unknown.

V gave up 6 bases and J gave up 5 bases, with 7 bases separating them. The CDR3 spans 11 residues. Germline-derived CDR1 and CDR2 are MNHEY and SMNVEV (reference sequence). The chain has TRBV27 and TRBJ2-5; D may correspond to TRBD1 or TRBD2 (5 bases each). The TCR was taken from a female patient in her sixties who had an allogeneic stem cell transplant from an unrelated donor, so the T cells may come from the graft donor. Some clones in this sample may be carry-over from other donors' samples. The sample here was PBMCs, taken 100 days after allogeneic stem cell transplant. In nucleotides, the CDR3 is TGTGCCAGCAGCTGGGGGGAGACCCAGTACTTC. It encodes CASSWGETQYF.